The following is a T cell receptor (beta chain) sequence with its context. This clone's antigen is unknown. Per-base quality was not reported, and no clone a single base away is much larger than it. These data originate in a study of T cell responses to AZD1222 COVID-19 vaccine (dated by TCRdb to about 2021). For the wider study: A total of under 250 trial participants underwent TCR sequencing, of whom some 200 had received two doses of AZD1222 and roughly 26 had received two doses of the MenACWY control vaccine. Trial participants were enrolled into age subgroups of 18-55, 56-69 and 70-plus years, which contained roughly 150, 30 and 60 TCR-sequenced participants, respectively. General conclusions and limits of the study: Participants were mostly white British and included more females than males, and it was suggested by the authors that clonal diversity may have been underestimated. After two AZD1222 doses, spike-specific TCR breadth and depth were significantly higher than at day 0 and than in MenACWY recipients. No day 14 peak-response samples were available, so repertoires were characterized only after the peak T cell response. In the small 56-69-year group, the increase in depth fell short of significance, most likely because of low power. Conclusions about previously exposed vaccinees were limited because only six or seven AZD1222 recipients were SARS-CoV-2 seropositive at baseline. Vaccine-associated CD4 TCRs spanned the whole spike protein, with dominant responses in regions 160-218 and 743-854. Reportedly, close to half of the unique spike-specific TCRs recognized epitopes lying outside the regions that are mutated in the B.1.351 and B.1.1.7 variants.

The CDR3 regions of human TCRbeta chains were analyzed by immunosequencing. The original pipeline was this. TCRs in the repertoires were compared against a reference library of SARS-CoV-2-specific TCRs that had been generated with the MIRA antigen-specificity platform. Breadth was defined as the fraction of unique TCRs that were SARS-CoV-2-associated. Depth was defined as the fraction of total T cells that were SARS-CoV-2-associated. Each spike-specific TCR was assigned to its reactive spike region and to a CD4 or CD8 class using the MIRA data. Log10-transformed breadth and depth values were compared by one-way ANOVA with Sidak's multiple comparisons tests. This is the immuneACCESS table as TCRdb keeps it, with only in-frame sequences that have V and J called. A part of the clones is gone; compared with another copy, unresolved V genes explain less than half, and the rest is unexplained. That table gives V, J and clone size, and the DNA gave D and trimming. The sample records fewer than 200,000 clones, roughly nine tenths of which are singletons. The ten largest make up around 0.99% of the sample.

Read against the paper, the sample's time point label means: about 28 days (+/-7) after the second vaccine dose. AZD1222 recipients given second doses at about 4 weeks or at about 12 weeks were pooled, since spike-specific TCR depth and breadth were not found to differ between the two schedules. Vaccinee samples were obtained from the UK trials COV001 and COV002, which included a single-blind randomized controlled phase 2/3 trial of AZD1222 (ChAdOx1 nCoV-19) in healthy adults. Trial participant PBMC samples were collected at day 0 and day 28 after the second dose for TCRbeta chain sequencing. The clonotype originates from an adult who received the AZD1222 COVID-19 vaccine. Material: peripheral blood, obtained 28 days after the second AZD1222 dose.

The CDR3 reads as follows: CAISESGLAGADTQYF. The nucleotides read TGTGCCATCAGTGAGTCGGGACTAGCGGGGGCAGATACGCAGTATTTT. In this chain, TRBV10-3 is recombined with TRBJ2-3, with 14 central nucleotides matching TRBD2. From the cysteine up to the phenylalanine, the CDR3 has a length of 16 residues. Only the CDR3 part of the read is kept: 48 bases, read in frame from the first base. V is trimmed back by 0 bases and J by 4 bases, and the junction contains 0 bases that no gene match accounts for. From the germline V gene, CDR1 is ENHRY and CDR2 is SYGVKD.